Sequencing of this T cell receptor beta chain was carried out in a study of molecular identifiers for immune sequencing clone quantification. This clonotype was seen a few times. Antigen unknown. TCRdb processed the PCR reads anew with MiXCR; each CDR3 protein has one entry. The table records hundreds of thousands of distinct CDR3 sequences, less than 30% of them present only once. General study results and limits: Detection of one spiked Jurkat cell's TCR RNA reportedly worked in more than 850,000 naive cells.

The CDR3 runs 19 residues. Trimming took 2 bases from V and 0 from J, leaving 20 bases between them. Germline V gene lookup returns CDR1 SGHTA and CDR2 FQGNSA. J is TRBJ1-3 and V is TRBV7-2; D is uncertain. Sequencing was carried out using naive CD8+ T cells from blood, with Jurkat cell RNA spiked in. The sample's subset: FACS-sorted CD8+CD4-CCR7+CD45RA+ naive T cells. The TCR originated in a human donor in good health. Some libraries in this study had Jurkat cell RNA spiked in. CDR3 region: CASSLFLNELANSGNTIYF. CDR3 nucleotide sequence: TGTGCCAGCAGCTTATTTCTCAACGAACTGGCGAACTCTGGAAACACCATATATTTT.